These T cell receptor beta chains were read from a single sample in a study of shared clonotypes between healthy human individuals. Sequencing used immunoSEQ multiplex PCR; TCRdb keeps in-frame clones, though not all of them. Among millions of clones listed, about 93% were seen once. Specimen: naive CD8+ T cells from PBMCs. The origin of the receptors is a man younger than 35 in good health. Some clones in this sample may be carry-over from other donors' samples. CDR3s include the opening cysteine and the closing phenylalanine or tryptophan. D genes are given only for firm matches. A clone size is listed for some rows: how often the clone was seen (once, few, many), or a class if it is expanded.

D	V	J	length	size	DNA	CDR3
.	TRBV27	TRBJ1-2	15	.	TGTGCCAGCAGCCCCGGGGCAGAACGTTCGTGGGTCTACACCTTC	CASSPGAERSWVYTF
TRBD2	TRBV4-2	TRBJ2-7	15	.	TGTGCCAGCAGCCTGGGACTAGCGGAACTTTACGAGCAGTACTTC	CASSLGLAELYEQYF
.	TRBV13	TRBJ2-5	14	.	TGTGCCAGCAGCTTAGGCCCGGGCCAAGAGACCCAGTACTTC	CASSLGPGQETQYF
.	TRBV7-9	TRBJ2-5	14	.	TGTGCCAGCAGCTTAGAATTCAGGGGTGAGACCCAGTACTTC	CASSLEFRGETQYF
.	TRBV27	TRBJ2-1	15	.	TGTGCCAGCAGTTCCCTAACGGGTTTTTTGGATGAGCAGTTCTTC	CASSSLTGFLDEQFF
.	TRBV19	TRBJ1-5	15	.	TGTGCCAGTAGTATTAATTGGCGTAACAATCAGCCCCAGCATTTT	CASSINWRNNQPQHF
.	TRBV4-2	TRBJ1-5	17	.	TGTGCCAGCAGCCAGAATCCGGGCGGAGAACTCAATCAGCCCCAGCATTTT	CASSQNPGGELNQPQHF
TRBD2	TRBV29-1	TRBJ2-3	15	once	TGCAGCGTTGAAGTCACTAGCGGGGTCACAGATACGCAGTATTTT	CSVEVTSGVTDTQYF
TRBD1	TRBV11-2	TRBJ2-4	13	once	TGTGCCAGCAGCAAAGGACAGGGTGGCCGGCAGTACTTC	CASSKGQGGRQYF
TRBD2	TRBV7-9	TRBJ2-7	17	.	TGTGCCAGCAGCCGGGGGGCTAGCGGGAGCGCCGCCTACGAGCAGTACTTC	CASSRGASGSAAYEQYF
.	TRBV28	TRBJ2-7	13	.	TGTGCCAGCAGTGCCACAGGGAACCACGAGCAGTACTTC	CASSATGNHEQYF
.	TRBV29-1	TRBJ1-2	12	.	TGCAGCGTTGTCGGGGGGGACTATGGCTACACCTTC	CSVVGGDYGYTF
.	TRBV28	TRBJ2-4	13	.	TGTGCCGGAGCCCAGGGGTCGAGGAACATTCAGTACTTC	CAGAQGSRNIQYF
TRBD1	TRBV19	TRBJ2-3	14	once	TGTGCCAGTAGTATGGACAGGGAATCAGATACGCAGTATTTT	CASSMDRESDTQYF
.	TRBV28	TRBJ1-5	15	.	TGTGCCAGCGAGTTGAGGGAAGGGGGAGGTCAGCCCCAGCATTTT	CASELREGGGQPQHF
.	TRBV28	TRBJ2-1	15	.	TGTGCCAGCAGCCCCCCAGACGCATCCTACAATGAGCAGTTCTTC	CASSPPDASYNEQFF
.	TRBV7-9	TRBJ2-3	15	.	TGTGCCAGCAGCTTACCGGGACCGGTGGCAGATACGCAGTATTTT	CASSLPGPVADTQYF
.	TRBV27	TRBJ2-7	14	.	TGTGCCAGCAGTTTTACGGAGGGGCTCCACGAGCAGTACTTC	CASSFTEGLHEQYF
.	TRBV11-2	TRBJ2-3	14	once	TGTGCCAGCAGATACGGGGGACTCGGGACCAAGTCAGACTTT	CASRYGGLGTKSDF
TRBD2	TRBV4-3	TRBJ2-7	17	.	TGCGCCAGCAGCCCCGGACTAGCGGGAGGGGAACAATACGAGCAGTACTTC	CASSPGLAGGEQYEQYF
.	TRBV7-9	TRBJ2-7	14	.	TGTGCCAGCAGCCCAAAGACGGAGCTGGTCGAGCAGTACTTC	CASSPKTELVEQYF
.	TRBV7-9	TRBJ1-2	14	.	TGTGCCAGCAGTCTCATCGTGGATTCCTATGGCTACACCTTC	CASSLIVDSYGYTF